The T cell receptor beta chain described here comes from a study of shared clonotypes between healthy human individuals. Regarding the study as a whole: Among the subsets, naive ones generally showed larger estimated richness than memory ones. Sequencing depth was a factor that was expected to affect clonotype sharing among donors. Across four donors, naive CD4 shared roughly 5.2%, naive CD8 3% to 3.5%, memory CD4 about 2.4%, memory CD8 around 0.42%.

This clone was found once. The antigen is undetermined. From germline, CDR1 is SGHTA and CDR2 FQGNSA. Trimming removed 2 bases from V and 4 bases from J; junction bases left unmatched: 6. The CDR3 has 15 residues. The repertoire was sequenced with immunoSEQ multiplex PCR; TCRdb's copy has only in-frame clones and lacks some. The sample has approximately 590,000 clones; around 95% are singletons. Selected positively for CCR7 and CD45RO-negative, naive CD8 cells excluded terminally differentiated effector memory CD45RA+ cells. The rearrangement links TRBV7-2 to TRBJ1-1; 8 bases are a match to TRBD1. The clonotype originates from a woman aged 30 to 39 in good health. Sequencing was done on a sample of naive CD8+ T cells sorted from blood. The CDR3 coding sequence is TGTGCCAGCAGCTTACAGGGGGCGTCGGGCACTGAAGCTTTCTTT. This sequence encodes CASSLQGASGTEAFF.